The 14 T cell receptor beta chains presented below share a single source sample, sequenced in a study of tumor and adjacent non-tumor tissue in lung cancer. A modified ARM-PCR protocol with three rounds of nested PCR amplified TCRbeta. TCRdb reanalysed the multiplex PCR reads using MiXCR and keeps one entry per CDR3 protein. The data contain 200,000 to 250,000 distinct CDR3 sequences, less than 80% of them singletons. No cell sorting was done before RNA was extracted from the tissue. The sequenced sample consisted of lung tumor tissue. The receptors were gathered from a man in his sixties with non-small cell lung cancer.

Details on this clonotype: The junction differs from germline at one of its ends, possibly a read error. The chain joins TRBV7-9 to TRBJ2-5; 10 bases line up with TRBD1. CDR1 and CDR2 from the germline V gene are SEHNR and FQNEAQ (reference sequence). The CDR3 loop spans 14 amino acids. The CDR3 loop is CASSLTGGAKTQNF. The CDR3 DNA reads as TGTGCCAGCAGCCTGACAGGGGGCGCGAAGACCCAGAACTTC.

V and J are TRBV6-5 and TRBJ2-3, with D uncertain. The V and J ends lost 6 bases and 4 bases respectively, with 14 bases between them. Germline assignment: CDR1 MNHEY and CDR2 SVGAGI. This CDR3 contains 14 residues. CDR3 in DNA: TGTGCCAGCAGAGGTTTTAGGTTTCCAGATACGCAGTATTTT. It codes for CASRGFRFPDTQYF.

This clonotype was recorded a few times. In DNA, the CDR3 is TGCAGCGTTGAAGATCGGCCCTCTTTCCCAAAGGAGACCCAGTACTTC. This sequence encodes CSVEDRPSFPKETQYF. This rearrangement joins TRBV29-1 to TRBJ2-5; D unclear. Germline CDR1 reads SQVTM; CDR2 reads ANQGSEA. V was cut by 0 bases and J by 5 bases, with 19 bases left in between. The length of the CDR3 is 16 residues. Combining the CDR3 with reference TRBV29-1 and TRBJ2-5 gives the whole variable domain SAVISQKPSRDICQRGTSLTIQCQVDSQVTMMFWYRQQPGQSLTLIATANQGSEATYESGFVIDKFPISRPNLTFSTLTVSNMSPEDSSIYLCSVEDRPSFPKETQYFGPGTRLLVL.

This clonotype was observed a few times. CDR3 sequence: CASSQGQGQAFF. The CDR3 nucleotides read TGCGCCAGCAGCCAGGGACAGGGGCAGGCTTTCTTT. The chain couples TRBV4-3 to TRBJ1-1; 10 bases line up with TRBD1. Germline lookup yields CDR1 LGHNA and CDR2 YSLEER. The CDR3 sequence is 12 residues long. V was pared by 3 bases and J by 11 bases, with 3 bases of the junction left unmatched.

In regard to this clonotype: This may be a read error, as it is one base from a much larger clone. J is TRBJ2-1 and V is TRBV6-1; no reliable D call. Per germline, CDR1 MNHNS and CDR2 SASEGT. Trimming pared 5 bases from V and 6 bases from J, leaving 8 bases between. The CDR3 contains 12 residues. CDR3 in DNA: TGTGCCAGCAGTCCGATTTGCAATGAGCAGTTCTTC. It translates to CASSPICNEQFF.

This chain links TRBV6-1 with TRBJ1-5, with D unresolved. CDR1 MNHNS and CDR2 SASEGT come from the germline V gene. The CDR3 is 13 amino acids. Trimming removed 4 bases at V and 4 bases at J, with 8 bases between. The CDR3 DNA reads as TGTGCCAGCAGTGCGACAAGGAATCAGCCCCAGCATTTT. Its protein product is CASSATRNQPQHF.

A word on this clonotype: At one of its ends the junction is not consistent with the germline gene, which may arise from a read error. V usage is TRBV6-6 and J usage is TRBJ1-2, with TRBD1 matching 10 bases. Looked up from germline, CDR1 is MNHNY and CDR2 is SVGAGI (reference sequence). There are 14 residues in the CDR3. CDR3 DNA: TGTGCCAGCAGTTACTCGGACAGGGGGGGTGGCTACAGCTTC. Translated: CASSYSDRGGGYSF.

A word on this clonotype: A read error may account for a junction end that differs from germline. This sequence joins TRBV20-1 and TRBJ1-1, with D perhaps TRBD1 (5 bases). The CDR3 runs to 14 residues. From germline, CDR1 is DFQATT and CDR2 SNEGSKA (reference sequence). CDR3 amino acids: CSATVGRPDTEAFF. The CDR3 region has the DNA TGCAGTGCAACCGTCGGCAGGCCGGACACCGAAGCTTTCTTT.

The chain links TRBV6-1 to TRBJ1-4; a weak D match, TRBD1 (6 bases). The CDR3 has 16 amino acids. The V end was cut by 4 bases, the J end by 11 bases, with 23 bases between. In germline, CDR1 is MNHNS, CDR2 SASEGT. CDR3 amino acids: CASSVDWRTVVGKLFF. DNA for the CDR3: TGTGCCAGCAGTGTTGATTGGCGGACAGTAGTGGGGAAACTGTTTTTT.

Only one count was recorded for this clonotype. This rearrangement joins TRBV5-1 to TRBJ2-1; TRBD2 aligns across 11 bases. Germline lookup yields CDR1 SGHRS and CDR2 YFSETQ. This CDR3 has 16 amino acids. The junction had 9 bases not matched to a gene; V was cut back by 7 bases and J by 3 bases. CDR3 residues: CASSLGLAGGYNEQFF. The CDR3 DNA is TGCGCCAGCTCCCTGGGCCTAGCGGGGGGCTACAATGAGCAGTTCTTC.

This clonotype was observed at least ten times. The chain has TRBV12-3 or TRBV12-4 and TRBJ1-5; the D gene is possibly TRBD1 (5 bases). This CDR3 spans 16 amino acids. Deletions cut 1 base from V and 4 bases from J, with 14 bases between. The chain's CDR3 is CASSLGQGMGNQPQHF. The CDR3, as DNA: TGTGCCAGCAGTTTAGGGCAGGGCATGGGGAATCAGCCCCAGCATTTT.

For this clonotype: With a much larger clone just one base away, this may be a read error. The chain links TRBV20-1 to TRBJ1-5; no firm D call. Germline V gene sequence: CDR1 DFQATT, CDR2 SNEGSKA (reference sequence). This CDR3 contains 14 residues. V dropped 6 bases and J dropped 3 bases, with 15 bases sitting between them. The CDR3: CSALNPRTNQPQHF. For the CDR3, the DNA is TGCAGTGCATTGAATCCCCGTACCAATCAGCCCCAGCATTTT.

Remarks on this clonotype: At one boundary the junction diverges from the germline segment, which might be a read error. This chain links TRBV11-2 with TRBJ2-5, with D maybe TRBD2 (7 bases). This CDR3 spans 16 amino acids. The germline V gene encodes CDR1 SGHAT and CDR2 FQNNGV. The CDR3 nucleotides read TGTGTCAGCATCTCCACAATGGGGGGGCCAAAGGGGACCCAGTACTTC. Translating it yields CVSISTMGGPKGTQYF.

Comments on this clonotype: The junction does not match germline at one end; this may be a read error. The V call is TRBV4-2, the J call TRBJ2-1; D remains unclear. This CDR3 is built from 14 residues. Looked up from germline, CDR1 is LGHNA and CDR2 is YNFKEQ. CDR3 sequence: CASSQYSNYNVQFF. The CDR3, as DNA: TGTGCCAGCAGCCAATATTCCAACTACAATGTGCAGTTCTTC.